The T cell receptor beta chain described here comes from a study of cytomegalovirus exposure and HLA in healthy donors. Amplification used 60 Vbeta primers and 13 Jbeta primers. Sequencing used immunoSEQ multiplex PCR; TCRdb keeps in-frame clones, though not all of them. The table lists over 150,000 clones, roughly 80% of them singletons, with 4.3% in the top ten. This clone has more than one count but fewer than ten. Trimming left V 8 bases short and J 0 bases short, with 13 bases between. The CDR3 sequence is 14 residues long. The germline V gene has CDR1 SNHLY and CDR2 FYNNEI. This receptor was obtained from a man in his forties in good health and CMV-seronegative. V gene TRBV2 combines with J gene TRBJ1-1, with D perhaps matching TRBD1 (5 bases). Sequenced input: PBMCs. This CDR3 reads CASDKGAMNTEAFF. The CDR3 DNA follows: TGTGCCAGCGATAAAGGGGCAATGAACACTGAAGCTTTCTTT.